Listed here are 13 T cell receptor beta chains from one sample, sequenced in a study of T cell responses to AZD1222 COVID-19 vaccine. Some clones are missing from TCRdb's copy, which holds only in-frame ones; the method was immunoSEQ multiplex PCR. Among more than 100,000 clones listed, roughly 93% were seen once. The source was peripheral blood, collected on day 0 of AZD1222 vaccination. The receptor set was obtained from an adult in good health.

Note on this clone: A junction boundary mismatches the germline segment, possibly from a read error. The gene calls are TRBV27 and TRBJ1-1; D gene unclear. Germline-derived CDR1 and CDR2 are MNHEY and SMNVEV (reference sequence). This CDR3 region has 14 residues. CDR3 region: CASSVSKGGIDTFF. As DNA, the CDR3 is TGTGCCAGCAGTGTATCCAAAGGAGGGATTGATACTTTCTTT.

The table lists this clone with a count of one. The chain links TRBV30 to TRBJ1-2; D gene uncertain. The CDR3 spans 11 residues. Trimming pared 7 bases from V and 4 bases from J, leaving 10 bases between. Germline V CDR1 and CDR2: GTSNPN, SVGIG (reference sequence). The CDR3 sequence: CAFSDGYGYTF. For the CDR3, the DNA is TGTGCCTTTTCGGACGGCTATGGCTACACCTTC.

This chain links TRBV5-4 with TRBJ1-2; D is possibly TRBD1 (6 bases). This CDR3 spans 14 amino acids. V lost 1 base, J lost 2 bases, and 9 bases lay in between. Germline loops: CDR1 SGHNT, CDR2 YYREEE (reference sequence). The CDR3, as DNA: TGTGCCAGCAGCTTGACAGGGCCCAACTATGGCTACACCTTC. It is translated as CASSLTGPNYGYTF.

The chain couples TRBV18 to TRBJ1-6; D might be TRBD1 (6 bases). The CDR3 length is 15 residues. V lost 3 bases to trimming and J lost 10 bases, with 16 bases between them. CDR1 is KGHSH, CDR2 LQKENI, per germline. CDR3 bases: TGTGCCAGCTCACCCCGACAGGTCCCAGAGTCACCCCTCCACTTT. Translated: CASSPRQVPESPLHF.

V is TRBV5-1 and J is TRBJ2-5; 7 bases are shared with TRBD2. In germline, CDR1 is SGHRS, CDR2 YFSETQ. J lost 2 bases, V lost 4 bases, and 11 bases had no gene match. The CDR3 contains 16 residues. The CDR3 here is CASSPQGGRGQETQYF. In DNA, the CDR3 is TGCGCCAGCAGCCCCCAGGGAGGGAGAGGGCAAGAGACCCAGTACTTC.

The J gene is TRBJ2-7, the V gene TRBV5-1; D is ambiguous. V was pared by 5 bases and J by 6 bases, with 12 bases between. The CDR3 contains 12 residues. Per the germline V gene, CDR1 is SGHRS and CDR2 is YFSETQ. CDR3 DNA: TGCGCCAGCAGGTTAGAAGGATCCGAGCAGTACTTC. Its translation is CASRLEGSEQYF.

This chain uses TRBV29-1 with TRBJ2-1; D may be TRBD2 (6 bases). The CDR3 is 14 amino acids. Trimming cost V 8 bases and J 7 bases, with 21 bases left between them. Per the germline V gene, CDR1 is SQVTM and CDR2 is ANQGSEA. The CDR3 loop is CSTPGGKVQNEQFF. CDR3 DNA: TGCAGCACCCCCGGGGGTAAGGTCCAAAATGAGCAGTTCTTC.

The chain carries TRBV13 and TRBJ2-7; no clear D gene. Germline V CDR1 and CDR2: PRHDT, FYEKMQ (reference sequence). CDR3 length: 12 amino acids. The V end was cut by 5 bases, the J end by 0 bases, with 5 bases between. The CDR3 reads CASSVSSYEQYF. CDR3 DNA sequence: TGTGCCAGCAGCGTAAGCTCCTACGAGCAGTACTTC.

J is TRBJ2-7 and V is TRBV20-1; a possible D gene is TRBD1 (6 bases). Trimming removed 6 bases from V and 6 bases from J, with 12 bases in between. The CDR3 runs 11 residues. Germline V lookup: CDR1 DFQATT, CDR2 SNEGSKA (reference sequence). This CDR3 is CSAKQQGEQYF. In DNA, the CDR3 is TGCAGTGCCAAACAACAGGGCGAGCAGTACTTC.

The chain links TRBV4-3 to TRBJ2-7; TRBD2 is a possible D gene (6 bases). The CDR3 runs to 13 residues. Trimming shortened V by 0 bases and J by 13 bases, and 16 bases separated the two germline ends. Germline V gives CDR1 LGHNA, CDR2 YSLEER. The CDR3: CASSQDPKGRKYF. The CDR3 DNA is TGCGCCAGCAGCCAAGACCCCAAAGGGAGGAAATACTTC.

J is TRBJ2-4 and V is TRBV18; tentatively, D is TRBD1 or TRBD2 (5 bases each). With 2 bases removed from V and 0 bases from J, the gap between germline ends came to 17 bases. CDR3 length equals 18 residues. Per the germline V gene, CDR1 is KGHSH and CDR2 is LQKENI. Here the CDR3 DNA reads TGTGCCAGCTCACCATACGAAGCAGGGACCCTAGCCAAAAACATTCAGTACTTC. Amino acids: CASSPYEAGTLAKNIQYF.

The J gene is TRBJ1-4, the V gene TRBV25-1; the D is unclear. Germline CDR1 and CDR2: MGHDK and SYGVNS. Deletions cut 2 bases from V and 5 bases from J, with 18 bases between. This CDR3 comprises 17 residues. The CDR3 here is CASSERSARARNEKLFF. CDR3 coding DNA: TGTGCCAGCAGTGAAAGATCGGCAAGGGCCCGGAATGAAAAACTGTTTTTT.

This chain joins TRBV27 and TRBJ2-7; D may match TRBD1 or TRBD2 (6 bases each). V dropped 8 bases and J dropped 3 bases, with 14 bases sitting between them. The CDR3 extends over 13 amino acids. Germline V lookup: CDR1 MNHEY, CDR2 SMNVEV (reference sequence). The CDR3 DNA sequence: TGTGCCAGCGCCGGGGGCAATGTCTACGAGCAGTACTTC. Its protein is CASAGGNVYEQYF.